The clone carrying this T cell receptor beta chain was counted ten times or more. The CDR3 extends over 11 amino acids. CDR1 is SGHRS, CDR2 YFSETQ, per germline. Trimming removed 7 bases from V and 13 bases from J; junction bases left unmatched: 6. Individual TCR cDNA molecules each bore their own unique molecular identifier. TCRdb used MiXCR to reprocess the 5' RACE reads, holding one entry per CDR3 protein. Altogether about 120,000 distinct CDR3 sequences are present, 10% to 15% being singletons, with the ten largest covering 15% to 20%. The data derive from a study of spatial heterogeneity in lung cancer. About the research overall: When available, follow-up PBMC samples taken a median of approximately 26 months after resection were sequenced.

As to time point: blood at routine non-recurrence follow-up after resection. Unsorted whole RNA samples from tumor, nontumor lung or frozen PBMC were sequenced. The TCR sequence derives from a male donor with early-stage non-small cell lung cancer. This chain uses TRBV5-1 with TRBJ2-3; 10 nucleotides match TRBD1. The source material was PBMCs, sampled at follow-up. This CDR3 is CASASGTGEYF. In nucleotides, the CDR3 is TGCGCCAGCGCGTCCGGGACAGGGGAGTATTTT.